The T cell receptor (beta chain) described here comes from a study of OX40 agonist ivuxolimab in advanced cancers. Profiled with immunoSEQ multiplex PCR; TCRdb holds only in-frame clones, not every one. Among roughly 33,000 clones listed, roughly 84% were seen once. This clone was seen more than once but under ten times. After removal of 9 bases from V and 1 base from J, the junction contained 4 bases not matched to a gene. Germline loops: CDR1 SGHRS, CDR2 YFSETQ. CDR3 length: 14 amino acids. The V call is TRBV5-1, the J call TRBJ2-2; TRBD2 matches at 9 bases. This receptor was identified in an adult with an advanced solid tumor such as melanoma, head and neck, liver or kidney cancer. This sample comprised CD4+ or CD8+ T cells sorted from blood, obtained in a trial of the OX40 agonist ivuxolimab. CDR3 coding DNA: TGCGCCACCCAGCGGGGGGAGAACACCGGGGAGCTGTTTTTT. It translates to CATQRGENTGELFF.